The clone carrying this T cell receptor beta chain was detected only a few times. What it binds is not known. Other DNA sequences within the sample encode an identical CDR3. The data were taken from a study of cytomegalovirus exposure and HLA in healthy donors. Study-level points and caveats: According to a later analysis, donors in an Asian-associated ancestry cluster reportedly had fewer N-insertions than the roughly 630-donor mean. What was likely a sequencing artifact was a cluster of highly shared sequence variants. Whilst most TCR sequences proved rare, a subset of public TCRs occurred across many donors.

Primers: 60 Vbeta forward and 13 Jbeta reverse. Assay: immunoSEQ multiplex PCR; the TCRdb copy retains only in-frame clones and omits some. The sample records under 300,000 clones, 86% being singletons. This CDR3 contains 11 residues. Germline CDR1 and CDR2: MNHEY and SMNVEV (reference sequence). Trimming removed 6 bases at V and 0 bases at J, with 3 bases between. The sequence came from a man aged 35 to 55 in good health and CMV-seropositive. Sequencing used PBMCs. The V and J genes are TRBV27 and TRBJ2-7; D is undetermined. The CDR3: CASSSSYEQYF. The CDR3 DNA is TGTGCCAGCAGCTCCTCCTACGAGCAGTACTTC.